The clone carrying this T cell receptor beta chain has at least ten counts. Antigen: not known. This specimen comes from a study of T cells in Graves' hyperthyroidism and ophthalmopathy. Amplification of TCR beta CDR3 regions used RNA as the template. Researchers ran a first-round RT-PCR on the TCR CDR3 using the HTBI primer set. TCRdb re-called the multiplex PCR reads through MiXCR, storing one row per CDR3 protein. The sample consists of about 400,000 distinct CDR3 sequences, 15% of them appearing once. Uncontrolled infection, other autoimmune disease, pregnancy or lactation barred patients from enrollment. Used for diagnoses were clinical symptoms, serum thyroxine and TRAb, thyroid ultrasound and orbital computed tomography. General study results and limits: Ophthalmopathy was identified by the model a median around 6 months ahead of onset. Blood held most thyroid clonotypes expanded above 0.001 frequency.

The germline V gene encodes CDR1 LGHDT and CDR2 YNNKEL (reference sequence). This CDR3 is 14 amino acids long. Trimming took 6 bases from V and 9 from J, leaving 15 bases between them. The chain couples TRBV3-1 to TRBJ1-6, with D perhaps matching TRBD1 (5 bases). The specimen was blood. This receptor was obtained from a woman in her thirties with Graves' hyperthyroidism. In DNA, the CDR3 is TGTGCCAGCAGTTCACGGGGGGGAGGTTCACCCCTCCACTTT. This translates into CASSSRGGGSPLHF. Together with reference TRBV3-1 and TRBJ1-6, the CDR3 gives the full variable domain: DTAVSQTPKYLVTQMGNDKSIKCEQNLGHDTMYWYKQDSKKFLKIMFSYNNKELIINETVPNRFSPKSPDKAHLNLHINSLELGDSAVYFCASSSRGGGSPLHFGNGTRLTVT.